Sequencing of this T cell receptor (beta chain) was carried out in a study of cytomegalovirus exposure and HLA in healthy donors. The CDR3 totals 15 residues. The trim removed 4 bases at V and 0 bases at J, leaving 6 bases unmatched. Germline values: CDR1 SGDLS, CDR2 YYNGEE. As regards this clone: What it binds is not known.

Notes on the study in general: Across donors, most TCRs were seen rarely, yet some public ones were widespread. According to the study, 180 or so TCR beta chains were cytomegalovirus-associated. In a later analysis, HLA-associated TCR beta chains were more clonally expanded than equally common others. According to an earlier analysis, most TCR beta V segments yielded productive rearrangements about 90% or about 30% of the time.

PCR amplification relied on 60 Vbeta primers (plus 13 Jbeta primers). Sequenced by immunoSEQ multiplex PCR; TCRdb stores in-frame clones only, minus some. The table lists 200,000 to 250,000 clones, around three quarters of them singletons, with about 16% in the top ten. Sequenced input: PBMCs. The origin of this receptor is a man aged 40-49 years in good health and CMV-seronegative. V gene TRBV9 combines with J gene TRBJ2-5, with 7 bases lining up with TRBD1. The CDR3 DNA reads as TGTGCCAGCAGCTCGGGACAGACTTACCAAGAGACCCAGTACTTC. The encoded protein is CASSSGQTYQETQYF.